The source of this TCR beta chain is a study of neurological immune-mediated disorders. Study-wide results and caveats: HTLV-1-associated myelopathy ranked highest for TCR clonal expansion and multiple sclerosis lowest, beneath healthy controls.

V shed 4 bases, J shed 0 bases, and the junction held 0 bases outside the gene matches. Per the germline V gene, CDR1 is SQVTM and CDR2 is ANQGSEA. The CDR3 loop spans 15 amino acids. By 5'RACE with 10-nucleotide random UMIs, the cDNA was made. TCRdb analysed the 5' RACE reads with MiXCR anew, one entry per CDR3 protein. The repertoire holds more than 20,000 distinct CDR3 sequences, with around 15% as singletons. There are many counts of this clonotype. Its antigen is not known. Sequenced sample: PBMCs. The V and J genes are TRBV29-1 and TRBJ2-1; 13 bases map to TRBD2. The sequence came from a woman between 35 and 50 years old with HTLV-1-associated myelopathy (HAM/TSP). This CDR3 is CSVGTSGGSYNEQFF. The DNA for the CDR3 is TGCAGCGTTGGGACTAGCGGGGGCTCCTACAATGAGCAGTTCTTC.